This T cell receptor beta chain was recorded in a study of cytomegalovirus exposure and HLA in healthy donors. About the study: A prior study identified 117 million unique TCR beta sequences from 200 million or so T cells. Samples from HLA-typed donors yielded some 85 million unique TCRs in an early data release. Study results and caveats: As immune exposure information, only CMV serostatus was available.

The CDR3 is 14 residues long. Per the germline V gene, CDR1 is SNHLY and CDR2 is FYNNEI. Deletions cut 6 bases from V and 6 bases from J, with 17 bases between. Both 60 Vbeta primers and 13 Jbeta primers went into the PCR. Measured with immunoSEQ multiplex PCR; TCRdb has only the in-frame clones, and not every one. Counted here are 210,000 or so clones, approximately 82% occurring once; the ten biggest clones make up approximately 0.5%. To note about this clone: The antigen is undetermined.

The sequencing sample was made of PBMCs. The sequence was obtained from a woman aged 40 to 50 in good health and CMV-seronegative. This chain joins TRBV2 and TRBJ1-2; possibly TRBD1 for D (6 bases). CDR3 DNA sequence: TGTGCCAGCAGGGCGAGTTGGGGGCTAGATGGCTACACCTTC. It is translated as CASRASWGLDGYTF.